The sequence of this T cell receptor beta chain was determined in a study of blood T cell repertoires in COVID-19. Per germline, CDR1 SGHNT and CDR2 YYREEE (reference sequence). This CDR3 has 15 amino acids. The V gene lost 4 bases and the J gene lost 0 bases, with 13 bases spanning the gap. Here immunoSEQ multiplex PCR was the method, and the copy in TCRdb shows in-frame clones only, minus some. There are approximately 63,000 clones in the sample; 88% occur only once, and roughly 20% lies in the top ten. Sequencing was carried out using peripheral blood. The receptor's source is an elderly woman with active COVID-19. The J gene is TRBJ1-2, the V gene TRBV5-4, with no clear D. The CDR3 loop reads CASSRGGLANYGYTF. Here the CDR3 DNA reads TGTGCCAGCAGCCGAGGAGGCCTAGCTAACTATGGCTACACCTTC.